The 16 T cell receptor beta chains given below trace back to one sample, sequenced in a study of PD-1 blockade in mismatch repair-deficient tumors. Sequencing was performed with immunoSEQ multiplex PCR; in TCRdb, only in-frame clones are kept and a portion is missing. The data contain about 100,000 clones, 70% to 85% of them singletons. The specimen comprised peripheral blood, sampled approximately 36 weeks after starting pembrolizumab. The receptors stem from an adult with mismatch repair-deficient cancer.

The chain combines TRBV7-9 with TRBJ2-3, with D perhaps matching TRBD2 (6 bases). Trimming pared 4 bases from V and 4 bases from J, leaving 6 bases between. This CDR3 spans 12 amino acids. CDR1 and CDR2 (germline): SEHNR, FQNEAQ (reference sequence). The CDR3 bases are TGTGCCAGCAGCTCGGGGGCAGATACGCAGTATTTT. It codes for CASSSGADTQYF.

The rearrangement links TRBV27 to TRBJ1-1, with D perhaps matching TRBD1 (6 bases). Deletions cut 3 bases from V and 11 bases from J, with 13 bases between. The CDR3 is made up of 12 amino acids. Germline-derived CDR1 and CDR2 are MNHEY and SMNVEV (reference sequence). CDR3 nucleotide sequence: TGTGCCAGCAGTTTCACCTCAGGGGAGGCTTTCTTT. Amino acids: CASSFTSGEAFF.

This clone was observed a handful of times. The chain uses TRBV19 and TRBJ2-7; D might be TRBD2 (7 bases). From germline, CDR1 is LNHDA and CDR2 SQIVND (reference sequence). This CDR3 comprises 15 residues. The ends were cut back, 6 bases at V and 4 bases at J, with 19 bases in the middle. In DNA form, the CDR3 reads TGTGCCAGTAGCCGGGAGGCAGGGGCTACGTACGAGCAGTACTTC. The encoded protein is CASSREAGATYEQYF.

This rearrangement joins TRBV5-1 to TRBJ1-1; 8 bases are shared with TRBD1. There are 14 residues in the CDR3. CDR1 and CDR2 from the germline V gene are SGHRS and YFSETQ. The V and J ends lost 2 bases and 7 bases, in that order; junction bases with no gene match: 7. The CDR3 DNA reads as TGCGCCAGCAGCTTACCCGGGACAGGAGGTGAAGCTTTCTTT. This gives the protein CASSLPGTGGEAFF.

This clone came up many times. The CDR3 DNA sequence: TGTGCCAGCAGCGAAGGGACTAGCTCCTCCTACGAGCAGTACTTC. It specifies CASSEGTSSSYEQYF. The V gene is TRBV7-6, the J gene TRBJ2-7; 9 nucleotides match TRBD2. V trimming: 5 bases; J trimming: 0 bases; junction bases outside the gene matches: 5. Per germline, CDR1 SGHVS and CDR2 FNYEAQ. The CDR3 loop spans 15 amino acids. Full variable domain (rest looked up from reference TRBV7-6 and TRBJ2-7): GAGVSQSPRYKVTKRGQDVALRCDPISGHVSLYWYRQALGQGPEFLTYFNYEAQQDKSGLPNDRFSAERPEGSISTLTIQRTEQRDSAMYRCASSEGTSSSYEQYFGPGTRLTVT.

This clone showed up just once. The V call is TRBV19, the J call TRBJ2-1; the D gene could be TRBD1 or TRBD2 (5 bases each). The CDR3 totals 14 residues. Trimming took 5 bases from V and 2 from J, leaving 10 bases between them. Germline CDR1 LNHDA, CDR2 SQIVND (reference sequence). The CDR3 DNA reads as TGTGCCAGTAGTCGGGACGTAGCCTACAATGAGCAGTTCTTC. Protein sequence: CASSRDVAYNEQFF.

The chain links TRBV29-1 to TRBJ1-4; D might be TRBD1 (6 bases). The germline gives CDR1 SQVTM, CDR2 ANQGSEA. There are 17 residues in the CDR3. The V end was cut by 3 bases, the J end by 7 bases, with 24 bases between. The CDR3 DNA reads TGCAGCGTTGAGGCGCCCGGCGGGTTACAGGGAGGTGAAAAACTGTTTTTT. This sequence encodes CSVEAPGGLQGGEKLFF.

The chain joins TRBV27 to TRBJ1-5, with 8 nucleotides matching TRBD1. Germline CDR1 is MNHEY and CDR2 is SMNVEV (reference sequence). Losses at the gene ends were 5 bases for V and 6 bases for J; bases not matched to a gene: 6. The CDR3 contains 14 residues. CDR3 in DNA: TGTGCCAGCAGTCAAACAGGGGGGAGTCAGCCCCAGCATTTT. Its protein is CASSQTGGSQPQHF.

The V call is TRBV30, the J call TRBJ2-1, with 10 nucleotides matching TRBD2. Losses at the gene ends were 3 bases for V and 4 bases for J; bases not matched to a gene: 6. The CDR3 is 15 residues long. Germline values: CDR1 GTSNPN, CDR2 SVGIG (reference sequence). For the CDR3, the DNA is TGTGCCTGGAGCGGAAGCGGGAGGGGGTACAATGAGCAGTTCTTC. As protein: CAWSGSGRGYNEQFF.

J is TRBJ2-3 and V is TRBV19, with a weak D call TRBD2 (6 bases). The CDR3 spans 15 residues. CDR1 is LNHDA and CDR2 is SQIVND in the germline V gene (reference sequence). V was shortened by 5 bases and J by 3 bases, with 15 bases between the two germline ends. This chain's CDR3 is CASSDGGIGTDTQYF. In DNA, the CDR3 is TGTGCCAGTAGTGATGGCGGGATAGGGACAGATACGCAGTATTTT.

This chain joins TRBV5-1 and TRBJ1-3; D is unclear. CDR1 is SGHRS, CDR2 YFSETQ, per germline. V lost 4 bases and J 4 bases, leaving 6 bases between the germline ends. This CDR3 is 12 amino acids long. In nucleotides, the CDR3 is TGCGCCAGCAGCCCTACCGGAAACACCATATATTTT. This translates into CASSPTGNTIYF.

This chain uses TRBV10-3 with TRBJ2-1; tentatively, D is TRBD2 (8 bases). Trimming took off 4 bases at V and 4 bases at J, with 26 bases between the two ends. CDR3 length equals 19 residues. Looked up from germline, CDR1 is ENHRY and CDR2 is SYGVKD. CDR3 nucleotide sequence: TGTGCCATCAGTGGGGGGAGGGACAGTTCCGGCGGGAGGTACAATGAGCAGTTCTTC. This sequence encodes CAISGGRDSSGGRYNEQFF.

V is TRBV10-3 and J is TRBJ2-3, with TRBD2 identical over 11 bases. The CDR3 sequence is 16 residues long. Per germline, CDR1 ENHRY and CDR2 SYGVKD. The V segment lost 11 bases and the J segment 5 bases; nucleotides outside the gene matches: 15. This CDR3 reads CAVYPLAGGSIDTQYF. The CDR3 bases are TGTGCCGTCTACCCCTTAGCGGGAGGGTCGATAGATACGCAGTATTTT.

This clone was counted a few times. The rearrangement joins TRBV30 to TRBJ1-3, with no clear D. V was cut by 2 bases and J by 3 bases, with 8 bases left in between. Germline V gene lookup returns CDR1 GTSNPN and CDR2 SVGIG (reference sequence). The CDR3 contains 13 residues. CDR3 bases: TGTGCCTGGAGTACGGACGGTGGAAACACCATATATTTT. Its translation: CAWSTDGGNTIYF.

CDR3 amino acids: CASSPAATSGSTDTQYF. The CDR3 DNA is TGTGCCAGCTCACCAGCAGCGACTAGCGGGAGTACAGATACGCAGTATTTT. This chain uses TRBV18 with TRBJ2-3; 12 bases are shared with TRBD2. Germline CDR1 KGHSH, CDR2 LQKENI. Trimming cost V 2 bases and J 3 bases; bases outside gene matches: 6. The CDR3 runs 17 residues.

The chain is built from TRBV10-2 and TRBJ2-7; 10 bases line up with TRBD2. CDR3 size: 15 residues. With V trimmed by 3 bases and J by 2 bases, 4 bases remained unmatched. Germline CDR1 reads WSHSY; CDR2 reads SAAADI. The CDR3 region is CASSDSSGSTYEQYF. CDR3 bases: TGCGCCAGCAGTGATTCTAGCGGGAGCACCTACGAGCAGTACTTC.